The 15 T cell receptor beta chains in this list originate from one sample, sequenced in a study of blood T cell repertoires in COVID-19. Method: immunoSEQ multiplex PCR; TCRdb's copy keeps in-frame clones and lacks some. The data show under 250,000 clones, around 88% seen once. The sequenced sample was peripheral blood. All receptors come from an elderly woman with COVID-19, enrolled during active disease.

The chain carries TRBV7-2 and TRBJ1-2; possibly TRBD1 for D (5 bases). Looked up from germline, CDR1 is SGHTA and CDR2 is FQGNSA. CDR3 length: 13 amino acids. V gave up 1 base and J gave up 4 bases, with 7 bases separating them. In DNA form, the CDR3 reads TGTGCCAGCAGCTTAGGACAGAGCTATGGCTACACCTTC. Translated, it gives CASSLGQSYGYTF.

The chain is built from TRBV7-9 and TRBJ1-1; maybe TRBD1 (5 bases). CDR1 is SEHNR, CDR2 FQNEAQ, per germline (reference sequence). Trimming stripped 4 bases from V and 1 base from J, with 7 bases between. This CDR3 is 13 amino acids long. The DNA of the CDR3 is TGTGCCAGCAGCTCCGGGGGGAACACTGAAGCTTTCTTT. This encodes CASSSGGNTEAFF.

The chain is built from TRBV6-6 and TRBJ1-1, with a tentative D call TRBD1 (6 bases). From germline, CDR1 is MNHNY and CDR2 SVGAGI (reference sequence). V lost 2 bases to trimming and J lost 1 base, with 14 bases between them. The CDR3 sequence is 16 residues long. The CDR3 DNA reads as TGTGCCAGCAGTTACAAGCGTAGGGGGGGGAACACTGAAGCTTTCTTT. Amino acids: CASSYKRRGGNTEAFF.

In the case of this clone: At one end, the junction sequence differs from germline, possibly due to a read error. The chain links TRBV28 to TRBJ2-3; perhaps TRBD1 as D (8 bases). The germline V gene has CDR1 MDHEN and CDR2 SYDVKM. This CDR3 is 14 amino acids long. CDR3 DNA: TGTGCCAGTACAGGGGGGGGAAGCACAGATTCGCAGTATTTT. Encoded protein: CASTGGGSTDSQYF. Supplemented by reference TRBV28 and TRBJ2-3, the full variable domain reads DVKVTQSSRYLVKRTGEKVFLECVQDMDHENMFWYRQDPGLGLRLIYFSYDVKMKEKGDIPEGYSVSREKKERFSLILESASTNQTSMYLCASTGGGSTDSQYFGPGTRLTVL.

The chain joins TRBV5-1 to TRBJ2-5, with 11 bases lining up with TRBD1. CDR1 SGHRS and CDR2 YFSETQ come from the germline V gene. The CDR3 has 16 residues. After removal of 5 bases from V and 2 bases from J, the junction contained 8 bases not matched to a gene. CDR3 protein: CASRRTGGSRQETQYF. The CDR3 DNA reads TGCGCCAGCAGACGGACAGGGGGCAGTAGGCAAGAGACCCAGTACTTC.

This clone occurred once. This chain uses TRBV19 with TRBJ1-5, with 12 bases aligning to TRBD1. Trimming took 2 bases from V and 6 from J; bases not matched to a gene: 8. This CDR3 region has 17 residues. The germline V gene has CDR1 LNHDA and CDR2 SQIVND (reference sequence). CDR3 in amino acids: CASSIIGTGGRGQPQHF. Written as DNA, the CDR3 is TGTGCCAGTAGTATAATTGGGACAGGGGGCCGAGGTCAGCCCCAGCATTTT.

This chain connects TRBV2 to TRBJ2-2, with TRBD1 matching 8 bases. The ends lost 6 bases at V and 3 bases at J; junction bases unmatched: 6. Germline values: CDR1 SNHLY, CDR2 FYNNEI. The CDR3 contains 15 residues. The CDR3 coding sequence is TGTGCCAGCAGCGACAGGGGCCTTGACACCGGGGAGCTGTTTTTT. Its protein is CASSDRGLDTGELFF.

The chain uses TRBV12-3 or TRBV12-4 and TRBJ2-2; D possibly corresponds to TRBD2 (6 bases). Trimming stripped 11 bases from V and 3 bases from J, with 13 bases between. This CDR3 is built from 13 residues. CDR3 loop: CASWDFYTGELFF. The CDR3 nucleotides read TGTGCCTCGTGGGACTTTTACACCGGGGAGCTGTTTTTT.

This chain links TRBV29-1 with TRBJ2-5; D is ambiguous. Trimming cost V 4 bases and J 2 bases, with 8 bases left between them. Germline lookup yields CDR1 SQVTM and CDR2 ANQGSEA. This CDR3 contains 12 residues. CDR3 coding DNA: TGCAGCGTTGTTGGCTTACAAGAGACCCAGTACTTC. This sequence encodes CSVVGLQETQYF.

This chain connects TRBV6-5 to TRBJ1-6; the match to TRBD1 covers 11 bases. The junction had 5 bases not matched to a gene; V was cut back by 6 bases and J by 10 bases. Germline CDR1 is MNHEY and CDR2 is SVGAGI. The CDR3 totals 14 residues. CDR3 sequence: CASRIGQGASPLHF. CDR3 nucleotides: TGTGCCAGCAGGATAGGACAGGGGGCATCACCCCTCCACTTT.

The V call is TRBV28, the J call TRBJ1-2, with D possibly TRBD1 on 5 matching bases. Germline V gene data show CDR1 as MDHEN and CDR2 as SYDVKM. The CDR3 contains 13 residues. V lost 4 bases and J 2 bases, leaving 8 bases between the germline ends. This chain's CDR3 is CASSSTGNYGYTF. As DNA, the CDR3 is TGTGCCAGCAGTTCCACAGGAAACTATGGCTACACCTTC.

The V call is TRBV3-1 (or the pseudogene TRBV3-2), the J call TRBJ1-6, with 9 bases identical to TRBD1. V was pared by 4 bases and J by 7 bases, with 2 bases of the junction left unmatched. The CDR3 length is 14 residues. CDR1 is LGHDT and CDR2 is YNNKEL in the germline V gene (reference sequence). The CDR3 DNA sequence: TGTGCCAGCAGCCTCGACAGGGGGAATTCACCCCTCCACTTT. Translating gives CASSLDRGNSPLHF.

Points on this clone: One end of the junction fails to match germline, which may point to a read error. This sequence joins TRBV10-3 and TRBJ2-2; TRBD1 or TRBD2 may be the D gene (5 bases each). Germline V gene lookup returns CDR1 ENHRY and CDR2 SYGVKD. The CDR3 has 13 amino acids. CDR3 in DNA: TGTGCCATCAATGAGGGGCCGGCCGGGGAGCTGTTTTTT. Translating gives CAINEGPAGELFF.

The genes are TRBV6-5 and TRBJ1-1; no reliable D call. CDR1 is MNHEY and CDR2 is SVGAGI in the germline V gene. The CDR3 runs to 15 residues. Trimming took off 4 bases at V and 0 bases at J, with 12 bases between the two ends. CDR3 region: CASSSSFPMNTEAFF. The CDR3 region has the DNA TGTGCCAGCAGTTCGAGTTTCCCAATGAACACTGAAGCTTTCTTT.

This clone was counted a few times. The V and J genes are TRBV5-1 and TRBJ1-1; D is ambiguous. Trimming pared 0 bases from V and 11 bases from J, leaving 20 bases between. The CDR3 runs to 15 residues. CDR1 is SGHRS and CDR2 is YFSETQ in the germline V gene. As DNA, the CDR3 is TGCGCCAGCAGCTTGGGTTCCGTTGGGAGGTTTTTGGCTTTCTTT. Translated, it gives CASSLGSVGRFLAFF.